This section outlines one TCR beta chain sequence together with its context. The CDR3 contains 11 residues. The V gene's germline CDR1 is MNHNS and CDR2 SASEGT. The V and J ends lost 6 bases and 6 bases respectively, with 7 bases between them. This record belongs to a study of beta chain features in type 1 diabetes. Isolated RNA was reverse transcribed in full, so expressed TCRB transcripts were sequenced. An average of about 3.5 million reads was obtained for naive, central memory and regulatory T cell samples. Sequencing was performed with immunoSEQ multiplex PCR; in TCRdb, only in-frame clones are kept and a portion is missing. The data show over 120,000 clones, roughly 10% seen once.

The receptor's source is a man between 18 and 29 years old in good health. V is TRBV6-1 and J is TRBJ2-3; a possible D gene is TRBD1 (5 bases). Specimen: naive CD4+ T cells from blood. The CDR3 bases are TGTGCCAGCAGCAACAGGGATACGCAGTATTTT. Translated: CASSNRDTQYF.